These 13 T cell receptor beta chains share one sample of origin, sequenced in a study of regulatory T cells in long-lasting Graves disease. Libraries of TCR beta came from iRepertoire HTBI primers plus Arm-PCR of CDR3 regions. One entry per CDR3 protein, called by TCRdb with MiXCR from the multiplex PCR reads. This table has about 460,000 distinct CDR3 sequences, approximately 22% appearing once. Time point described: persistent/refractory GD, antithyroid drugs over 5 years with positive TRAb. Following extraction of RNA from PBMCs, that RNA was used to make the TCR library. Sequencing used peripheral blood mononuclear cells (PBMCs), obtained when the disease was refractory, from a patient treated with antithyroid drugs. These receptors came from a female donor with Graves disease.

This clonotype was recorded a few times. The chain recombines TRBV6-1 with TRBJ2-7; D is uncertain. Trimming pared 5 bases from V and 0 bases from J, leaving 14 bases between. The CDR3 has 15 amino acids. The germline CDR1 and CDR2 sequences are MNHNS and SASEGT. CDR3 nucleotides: TGTGCCAGCAGTACGCCGGCGTTTCACTCCTACGAGCAGTACTTC. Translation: CASSTPAFHSYEQYF.

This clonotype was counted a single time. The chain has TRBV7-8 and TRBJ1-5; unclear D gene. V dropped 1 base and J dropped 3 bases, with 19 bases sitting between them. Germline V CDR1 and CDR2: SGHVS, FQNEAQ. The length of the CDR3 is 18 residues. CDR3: CASSLVPAYRESNQPQHF. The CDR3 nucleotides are TGTGCCAGCAGCTTAGTTCCGGCATACCGGGAATCCAATCAGCCCCAGCATTTT.

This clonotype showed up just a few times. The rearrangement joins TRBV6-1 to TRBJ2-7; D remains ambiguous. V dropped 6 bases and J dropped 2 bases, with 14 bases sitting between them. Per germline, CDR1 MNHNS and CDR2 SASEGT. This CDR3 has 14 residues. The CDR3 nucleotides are TGTGCCAGCAGGACCCCCGGGCTCCCCTACGAGCAGTACTTC. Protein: CASRTPGLPYEQYF.

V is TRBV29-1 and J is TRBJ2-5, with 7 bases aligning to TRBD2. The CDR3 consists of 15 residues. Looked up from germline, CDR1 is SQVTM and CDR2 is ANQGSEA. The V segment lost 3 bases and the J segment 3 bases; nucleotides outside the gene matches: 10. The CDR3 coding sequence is TGCAGCGTTGAGTTACCAGCGGGAAGGGAAGAGACCCAGTACTTC. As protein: CSVELPAGREETQYF.

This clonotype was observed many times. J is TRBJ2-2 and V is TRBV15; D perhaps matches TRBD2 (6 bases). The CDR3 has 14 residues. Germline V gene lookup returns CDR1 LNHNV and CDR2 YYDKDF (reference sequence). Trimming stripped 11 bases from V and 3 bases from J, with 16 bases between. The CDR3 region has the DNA TGTGCCGGCAACGGGGACTCGGACACCGGGGAGCTGTTTTTT. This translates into CAGNGDSDTGELFF.

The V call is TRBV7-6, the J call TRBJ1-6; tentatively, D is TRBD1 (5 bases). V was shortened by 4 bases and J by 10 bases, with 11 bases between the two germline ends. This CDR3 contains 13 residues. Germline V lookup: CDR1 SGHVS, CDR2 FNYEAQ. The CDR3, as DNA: TGTGCCAGCAGCTCCTTGGAGGGGTCACCCCTCCACTTT. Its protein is CASSSLEGSPLHF.

This chain's CDR3 is CAINPGRSSYEQYF. The CDR3 coding sequence is TGTGCCATCAACCCCGGACGGAGCTCCTACGAGCAGTACTTC. J is TRBJ2-7 and V is TRBV10-3, with D unclear. The CDR3 extends over 14 amino acids. V lost 7 bases and J lost 0, with 13 bases in between. Germline assignment: CDR1 ENHRY and CDR2 SYGVKD.

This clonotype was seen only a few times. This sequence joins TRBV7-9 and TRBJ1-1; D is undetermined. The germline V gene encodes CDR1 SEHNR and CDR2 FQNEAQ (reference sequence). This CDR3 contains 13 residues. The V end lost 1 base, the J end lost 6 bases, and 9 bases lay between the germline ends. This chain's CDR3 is CASSLEAEAEAFF. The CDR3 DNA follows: TGTGCCAGCAGCTTAGAAGCGGAAGCTGAAGCTTTCTTT.

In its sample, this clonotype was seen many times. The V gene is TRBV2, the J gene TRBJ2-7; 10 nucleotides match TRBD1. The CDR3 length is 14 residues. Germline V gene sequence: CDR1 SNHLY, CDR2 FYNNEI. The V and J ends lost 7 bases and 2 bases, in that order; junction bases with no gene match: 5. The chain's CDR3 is CASKEGTGAYEQYF. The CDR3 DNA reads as TGTGCCAGCAAAGAAGGGACAGGGGCCTACGAGCAGTACTTC.

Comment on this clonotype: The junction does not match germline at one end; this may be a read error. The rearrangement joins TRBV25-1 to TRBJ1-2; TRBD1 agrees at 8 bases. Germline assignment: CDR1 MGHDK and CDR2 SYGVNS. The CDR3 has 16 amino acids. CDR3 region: CAGSPPSGTGDYGYTF. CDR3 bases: TGTGCCGGCAGCCCTCCCTCCGGGACAGGTGACTATGGCTACACCTTC.

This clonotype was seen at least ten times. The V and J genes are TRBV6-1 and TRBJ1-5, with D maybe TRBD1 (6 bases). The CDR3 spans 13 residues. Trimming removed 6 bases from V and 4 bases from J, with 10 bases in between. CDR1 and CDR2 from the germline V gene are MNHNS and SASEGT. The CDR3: CASRPQGNQPQHF. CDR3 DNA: TGTGCCAGCAGGCCACAGGGAAATCAGCCCCAGCATTTT.

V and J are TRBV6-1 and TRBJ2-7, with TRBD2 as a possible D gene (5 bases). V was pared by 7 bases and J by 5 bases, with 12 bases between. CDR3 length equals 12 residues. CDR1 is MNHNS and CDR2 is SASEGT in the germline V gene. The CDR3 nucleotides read TGTGCCAGCACCACGCGGGCAAACGAGCAGTACTTC. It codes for CASTTRANEQYF.

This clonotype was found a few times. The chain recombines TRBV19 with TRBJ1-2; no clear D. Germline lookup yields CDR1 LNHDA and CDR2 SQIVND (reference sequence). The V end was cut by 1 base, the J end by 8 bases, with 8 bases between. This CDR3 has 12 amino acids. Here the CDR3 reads CASSIVAGGYTF. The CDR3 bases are TGTGCCAGTAGTATAGTCGCCGGCGGCTACACCTTC.